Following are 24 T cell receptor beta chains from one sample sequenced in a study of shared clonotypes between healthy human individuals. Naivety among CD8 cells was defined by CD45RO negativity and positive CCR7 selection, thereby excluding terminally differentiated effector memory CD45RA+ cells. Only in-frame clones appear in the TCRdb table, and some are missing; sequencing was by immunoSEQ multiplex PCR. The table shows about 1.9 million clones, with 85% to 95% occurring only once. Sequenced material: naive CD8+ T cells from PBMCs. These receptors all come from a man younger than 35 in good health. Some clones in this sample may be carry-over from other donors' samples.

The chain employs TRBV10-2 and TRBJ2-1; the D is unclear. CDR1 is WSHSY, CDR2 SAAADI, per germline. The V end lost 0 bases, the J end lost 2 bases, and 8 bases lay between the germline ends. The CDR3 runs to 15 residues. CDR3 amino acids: CASSESLETYNEQFF. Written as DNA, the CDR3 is TGCGCCAGCAGTGAGTCTCTGGAAACCTACAATGAGCAGTTCTTC.

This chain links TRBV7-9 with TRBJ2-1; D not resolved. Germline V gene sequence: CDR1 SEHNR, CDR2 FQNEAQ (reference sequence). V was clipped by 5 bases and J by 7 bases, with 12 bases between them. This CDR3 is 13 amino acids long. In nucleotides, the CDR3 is TGTGCCAGCAGCGATTCCTCAAAAAATGAGCAGTTCTTC. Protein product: CASSDSSKNEQFF. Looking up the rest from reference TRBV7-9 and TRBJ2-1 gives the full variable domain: DTGVSQNPRHKITKRGQNVTFRCDPISEHNRLYWYRQTLGQGPEFLTYFQNEAQLEKSRLLSDRFSAERPKGSFSTLEIQRTEQGDSAMYLCASSDSSKNEQFFGPGTRLTVL.

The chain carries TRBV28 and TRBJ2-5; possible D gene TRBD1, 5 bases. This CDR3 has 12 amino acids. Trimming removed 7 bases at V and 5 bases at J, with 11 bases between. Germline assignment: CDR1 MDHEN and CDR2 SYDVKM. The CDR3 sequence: CASTRERETQYF. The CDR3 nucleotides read TGTGCCAGCACCAGGGAACGGGAGACCCAGTACTTC.

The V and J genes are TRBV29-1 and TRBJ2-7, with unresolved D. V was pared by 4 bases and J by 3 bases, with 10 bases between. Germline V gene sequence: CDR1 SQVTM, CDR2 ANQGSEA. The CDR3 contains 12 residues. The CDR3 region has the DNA TGCAGCGTTGTAGAGGCGGTCTACGAGCAGTACTTC. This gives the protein CSVVEAVYEQYF.

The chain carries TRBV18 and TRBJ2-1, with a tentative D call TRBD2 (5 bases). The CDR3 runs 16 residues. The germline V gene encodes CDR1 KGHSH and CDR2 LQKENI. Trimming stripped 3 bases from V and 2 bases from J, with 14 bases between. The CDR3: CASSPGLGNTYNEQFF. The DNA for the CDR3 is TGTGCCAGCTCACCGGGCCTCGGGAATACCTACAATGAGCAGTTCTTC.

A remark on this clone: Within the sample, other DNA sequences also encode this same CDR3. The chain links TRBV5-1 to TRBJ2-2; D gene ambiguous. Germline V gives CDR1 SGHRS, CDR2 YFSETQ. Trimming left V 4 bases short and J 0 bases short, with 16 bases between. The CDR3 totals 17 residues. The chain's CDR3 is CASSPPRVGSNTGELFF. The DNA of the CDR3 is TGCGCCAGCAGCCCTCCAAGGGTAGGGTCGAACACCGGGGAGCTGTTTTTT.

CDR3 nucleotide sequence: TGTGCCAGCAGCTTATCGTCGAGTGCGAACACTGAAGCTTTCTTT. Its translation is CASSLSSSANTEAFF. The rearrangement uses TRBV7-9 and TRBJ1-1; unclear D gene. With 2 bases removed from V and 1 base from J, the gap between germline ends came to 11 bases. From germline, CDR1 is SEHNR and CDR2 FQNEAQ (reference sequence). This CDR3 region has 15 residues.

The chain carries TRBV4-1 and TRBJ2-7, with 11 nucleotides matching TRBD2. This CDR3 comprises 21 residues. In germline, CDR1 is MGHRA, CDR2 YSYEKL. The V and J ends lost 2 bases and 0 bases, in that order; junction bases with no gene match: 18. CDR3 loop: CASSQKAAPGLAAPLSYEQYF. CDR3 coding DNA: TGCGCCAGCAGCCAAAAGGCCGCGCCGGGACTAGCGGCACCACTCTCCTACGAGCAGTACTTC.

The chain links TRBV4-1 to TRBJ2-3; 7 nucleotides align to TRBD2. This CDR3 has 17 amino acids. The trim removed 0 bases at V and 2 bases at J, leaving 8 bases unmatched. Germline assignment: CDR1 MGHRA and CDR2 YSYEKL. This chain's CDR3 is CASSQDSRDYITDTQYF. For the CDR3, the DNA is TGCGCCAGCAGCCAAGACTCCCGGGACTACATCACAGATACGCAGTATTTT.

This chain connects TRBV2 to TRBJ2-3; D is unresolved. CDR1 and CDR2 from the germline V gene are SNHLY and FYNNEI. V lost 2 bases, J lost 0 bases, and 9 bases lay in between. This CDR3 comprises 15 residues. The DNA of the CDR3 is TGTGCCAGCAGTGAAAGGGCGCTTAGCACAGATACGCAGTATTTT. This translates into CASSERALSTDTQYF. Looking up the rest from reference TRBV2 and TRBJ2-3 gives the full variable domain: EPEVTQTPSHQVTQMGQEVILRCVPISNHLYFYWYRQILGQKVEFLVSFYNNEISEKSEIFDDQFSVERPDGSNFTLKIRSTKLEDSAMYFCASSERALSTDTQYFGPGTRLTVL.

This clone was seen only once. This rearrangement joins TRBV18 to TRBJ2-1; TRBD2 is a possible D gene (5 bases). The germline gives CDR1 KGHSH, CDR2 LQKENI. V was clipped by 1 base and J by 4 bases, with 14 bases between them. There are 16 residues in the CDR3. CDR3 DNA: TGTGCCAGCTCACCACTGGACTCGGCACGGTACAATGAGCAGTTCTTC. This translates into CASSPLDSARYNEQFF. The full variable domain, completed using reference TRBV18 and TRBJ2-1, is NAGVMQNPRHLVRRRGQEARLRCSPMKGHSHVYWYRQLPEEGLKFMVYLQKENIIDESGMPKERFSAEFPKEGPSILRIQQVVRGDSAAYFCASSPLDSARYNEQFFGPGTRLTVL.

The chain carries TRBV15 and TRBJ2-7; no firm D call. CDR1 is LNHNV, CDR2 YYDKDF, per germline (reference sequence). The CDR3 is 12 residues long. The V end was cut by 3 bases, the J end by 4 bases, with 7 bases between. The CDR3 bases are TGTGCCACCAGCAGTCGTACTTACGAGCAGTACTTC. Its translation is CATSSRTYEQYF.

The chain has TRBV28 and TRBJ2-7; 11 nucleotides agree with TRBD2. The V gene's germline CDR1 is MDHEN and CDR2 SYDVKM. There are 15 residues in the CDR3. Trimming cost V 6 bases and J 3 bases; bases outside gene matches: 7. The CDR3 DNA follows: TGTGCCAGCAGCCGACTAGCGGGACATGACTACGAGCAGTACTTC. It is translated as CASSRLAGHDYEQYF.

Here the CDR3 DNA reads TGTGCCAGCAGCGTAGATGAGAGGGGGGAAAACTCAGCCGACAATGAGCAGTTCTTC. It specifies CASSVDERGENSADNEQFF. The genes are TRBV9 and TRBJ2-1, with D perhaps being TRBD1 or TRBD2 (6 bases each). Deletions cut 0 bases from V and 5 bases from J, with 24 bases between. The CDR3 loop spans 19 amino acids. Germline-derived CDR1 and CDR2 are SGDLS and YYNGEE.

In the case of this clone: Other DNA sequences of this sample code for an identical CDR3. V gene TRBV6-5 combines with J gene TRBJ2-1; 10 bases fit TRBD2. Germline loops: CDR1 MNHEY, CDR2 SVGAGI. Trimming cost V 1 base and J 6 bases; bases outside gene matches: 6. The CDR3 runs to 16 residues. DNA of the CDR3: TGTGCCAGCAGTTACTTAGCGGGAGGCCCTGGCAATGAGCAGTTCTTC. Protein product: CASSYLAGGPGNEQFF.

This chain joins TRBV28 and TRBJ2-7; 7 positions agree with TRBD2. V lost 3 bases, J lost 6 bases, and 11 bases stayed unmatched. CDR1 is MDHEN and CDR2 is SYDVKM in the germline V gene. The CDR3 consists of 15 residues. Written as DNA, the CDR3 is TGTGCCAGCAGTTTTTCGTGGGAGGGCCTTGCCGAGCAGTACTTC. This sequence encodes CASSFSWEGLAEQYF.

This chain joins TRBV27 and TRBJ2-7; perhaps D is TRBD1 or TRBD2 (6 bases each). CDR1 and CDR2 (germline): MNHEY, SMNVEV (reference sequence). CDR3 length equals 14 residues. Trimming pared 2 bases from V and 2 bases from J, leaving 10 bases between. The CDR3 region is CASSLNGGPYEQYF. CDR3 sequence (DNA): TGTGCCAGCAGTTTAAATGGGGGGCCCTACGAGCAGTACTTC.

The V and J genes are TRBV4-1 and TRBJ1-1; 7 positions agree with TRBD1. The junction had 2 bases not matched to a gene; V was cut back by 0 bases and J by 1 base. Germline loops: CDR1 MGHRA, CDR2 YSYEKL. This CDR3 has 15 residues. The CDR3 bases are TGCGCCAGCAGCCAAGATGACAGGGCGAACACTGAAGCTTTCTTT. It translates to CASSQDDRANTEAFF.

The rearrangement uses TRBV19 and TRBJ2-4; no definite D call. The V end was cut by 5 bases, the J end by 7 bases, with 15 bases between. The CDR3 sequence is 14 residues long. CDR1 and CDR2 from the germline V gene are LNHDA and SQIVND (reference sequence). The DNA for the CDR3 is TGTGCCAGTAGTCCCGGACCATGGACCAACATTCAGTACTTC. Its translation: CASSPGPWTNIQYF.

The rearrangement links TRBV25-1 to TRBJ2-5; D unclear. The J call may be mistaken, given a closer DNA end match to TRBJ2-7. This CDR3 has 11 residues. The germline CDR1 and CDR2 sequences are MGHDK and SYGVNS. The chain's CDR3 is CASRAVYEQYF. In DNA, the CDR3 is TGTGCCAGCAGGGCAGTCTACGAGCAGTACTTC.

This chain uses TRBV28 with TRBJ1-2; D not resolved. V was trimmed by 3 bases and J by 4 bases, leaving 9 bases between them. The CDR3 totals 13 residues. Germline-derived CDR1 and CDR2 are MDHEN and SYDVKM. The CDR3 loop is CASSFPSTYGYTF. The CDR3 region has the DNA TGTGCCAGCAGTTTTCCCTCGACCTATGGCTACACCTTC.

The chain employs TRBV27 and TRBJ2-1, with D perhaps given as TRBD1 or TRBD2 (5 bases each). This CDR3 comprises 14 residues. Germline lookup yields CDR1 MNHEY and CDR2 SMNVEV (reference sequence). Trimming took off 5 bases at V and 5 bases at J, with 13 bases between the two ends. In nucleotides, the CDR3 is TGTGCCAGCAGTCTCCCGGGACGACACAATGAGCAGTTCTTC. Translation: CASSLPGRHNEQFF.

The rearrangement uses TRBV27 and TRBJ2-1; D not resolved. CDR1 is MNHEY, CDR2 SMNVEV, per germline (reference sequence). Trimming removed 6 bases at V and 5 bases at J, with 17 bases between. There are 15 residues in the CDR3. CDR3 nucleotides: TGTGCCAGCAGACTCACCTTCAACCTCGACAATGAGCAGTTCTTC. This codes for CASRLTFNLDNEQFF.

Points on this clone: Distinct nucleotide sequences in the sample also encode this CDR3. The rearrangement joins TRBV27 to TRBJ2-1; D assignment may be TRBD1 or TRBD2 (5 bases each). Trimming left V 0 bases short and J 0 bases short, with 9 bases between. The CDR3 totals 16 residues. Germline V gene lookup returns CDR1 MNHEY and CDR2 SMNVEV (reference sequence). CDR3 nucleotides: TGTGCCAGCAGTTTATCGGGGGTGGGCTCCTACAATGAGCAGTTCTTC. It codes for CASSLSGVGSYNEQFF.